This T cell receptor (beta chain) was documented in a study of blood T cell repertoires in COVID-19. Study in general: Material from acute and convalescent COVID-19 was sourced from the United States, Italy and Spain. From T cells, B-cell-depleted T cells, or PBMCs came the material, which was cDNA or gDNA.

CDR3 length: 16 residues. Germline CDR1 is MNHEY and CDR2 is SMNVEV (reference sequence). V was clipped by 7 bases and J by 2 bases; unmatched bases: 10. Cohort placement rested on clinical history that participants reported themselves. In the authors' methods: The authors estimated nucleated cell counts from reference gene primer amplification. Produced via immunoSEQ multiplex PCR; TCRdb's table is partial and in-frame only. That table supplies the V and J calls and clone size; D and trimming were determined from the DNA. The sample holds about 220,000 clones; about 87% are singletons and the top ten take 2.6%.

The sequencing input was PBMCs or T cells enriched from blood (not recorded which). The receptor's source is a woman in her twenties or thirties with acute COVID-19. The chain employs TRBV27 and TRBJ2-2, with 7 nucleotides matching TRBD2. The CDR3 DNA reads as TGTGCCAGCACCCTTATTGGGACTATTAACACCGGGGAGCTGTTTTTT. Encoded protein: CASTLIGTINTGELFF.